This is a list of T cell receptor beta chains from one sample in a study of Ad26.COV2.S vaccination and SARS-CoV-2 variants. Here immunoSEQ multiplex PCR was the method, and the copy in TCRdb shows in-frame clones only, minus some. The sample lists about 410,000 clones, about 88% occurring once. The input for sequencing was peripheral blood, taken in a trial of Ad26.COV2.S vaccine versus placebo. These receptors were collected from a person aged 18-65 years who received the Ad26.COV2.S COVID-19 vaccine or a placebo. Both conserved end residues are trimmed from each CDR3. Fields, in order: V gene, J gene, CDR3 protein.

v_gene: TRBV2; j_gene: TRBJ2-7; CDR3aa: ASRPGLASLSYEQY
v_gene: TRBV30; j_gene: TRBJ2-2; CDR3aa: ACPPLGLAGPSFTGELF
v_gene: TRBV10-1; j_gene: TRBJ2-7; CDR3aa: ASSESTFWGAGLDEQY
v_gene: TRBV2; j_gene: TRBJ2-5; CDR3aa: ASGGQGNLETQY
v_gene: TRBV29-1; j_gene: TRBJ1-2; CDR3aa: SVAPGLLYGYT
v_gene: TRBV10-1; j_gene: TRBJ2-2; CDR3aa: ASSELVGSTGELF
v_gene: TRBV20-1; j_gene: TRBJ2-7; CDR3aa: SAQDFYEQY
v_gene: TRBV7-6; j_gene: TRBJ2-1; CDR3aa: ASSLGDNEQF
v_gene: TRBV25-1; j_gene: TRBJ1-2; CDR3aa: ASRDSHNYGYT
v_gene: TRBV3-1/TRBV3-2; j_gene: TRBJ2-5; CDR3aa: ASSQDPGRQSGTQY
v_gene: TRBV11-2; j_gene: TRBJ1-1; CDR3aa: ASSAGLPEVMAF
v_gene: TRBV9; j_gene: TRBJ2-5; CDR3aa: ASSVGLAGGPVEETQY
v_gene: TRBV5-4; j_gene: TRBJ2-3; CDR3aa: ASSSNQGFTDTQY
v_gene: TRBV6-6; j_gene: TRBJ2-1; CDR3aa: ASNPFVGGLDEQF
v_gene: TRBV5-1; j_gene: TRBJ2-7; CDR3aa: ASSAIPTLEQY
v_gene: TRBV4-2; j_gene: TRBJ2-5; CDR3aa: ASSFSGGAQETQY